The clone carrying this TCR beta chain was seen only once. Only patients with CD8+CD57+ cell expansion on flow cytometry were chosen for sequencing. The sample comes from a study of CD8+CD57+ T cells in acquired aplastic anemia. Germline V gene data show CDR1 as SNHLY and CDR2 as FYNNEI. CDR3 size: 14 residues. V dropped 3 bases and J dropped 3 bases, with 11 bases sitting between them. TCR beta VDJ and CDR3 profiling used genomic DNA as template. Each CDR3 protein is one row after TCRdb ran MiXCR on the reads. Of 200,000 to 300,000 distinct CDR3 sequences listed, around half are singletons. The sequenced material came from sorted CD4+, CD8+, or CD8+CD57+ T cells (not recorded which) from PBMCs. The V gene is TRBV2, the J gene TRBJ1-2; maybe TRBD1 (6 bases). This TCR was sampled from a human donor with aplastic anemia. As DNA, the CDR3 is TGTGCCAGCAGTGAGGGACACGAGCACTATGGCTACACCTTC. Its protein product is CASSEGHEHYGYTF. Full variable domain (remainder filled in from reference TRBV2 and TRBJ1-2): EPEVTQTPSHQVTQMGQEVILRCVPISNHLYFYWYRQILGQKVEFLVSFYNNEISEKSEIFDDQFSVERPDGSNFTLKIRSTKLEDSAMYFCASSEGHEHYGYTFGSGTRLTVV.